This T cell receptor beta chain is from a study of CD8 T cells in Susac syndrome. With random hexamers, reverse transcription was performed on roughly 0.45 to 1 ug of RNA. The CDR3 of TCR beta was amplified by immunoSEQ multiplex PCR across 54 Vbeta and 13 Jbeta. TCRdb recomputed calls from the immunoSEQ multiplex PCR reads with MiXCR, one row per CDR3 protein. The sample has 150,000 to 180,000 distinct CDR3 sequences, roughly 95% seen once. Sequencing of TCR beta drew on CD8+ and CD4+ T cells from blood. TEMRA cells were FACS-enriched, with CD8+ and CD4+ T cells isolated negatively. Trimming left V 4 bases short and J 1 base short, with 16 bases between. The CDR3 is made up of 16 amino acids. Germline CDR1 MGHDK, CDR2 SYGVNS.

The clonotype comes from a human donor with multiple sclerosis. Sequenced sample: CD8+ T cells from PBMCs. The chain uses TRBV25-1 and TRBJ1-2, with a possible D match to TRBD1 (6 bases). CDR3 nucleotides: TGTGCCAGCAGTGGTCTATCCGGGACAATTAACTATGGCTACACCTTC. Translated, it gives CASSGLSGTINYGYTF.